These 20 T cell receptor beta chains were sequenced from one sample in a study of cytomegalovirus exposure and HLA in healthy donors. Primers: 60 Vbeta forward and 13 Jbeta reverse. Using immunoSEQ multiplex PCR, the repertoire was profiled, and TCRdb retains in-frame clones only, with some absent. The table includes about 130,000 clones, approximately 82% detected once. Sequenced material: PBMCs. The receptors were sampled from a boy between 2 and 10 years old in good health and CMV-seronegative.

The J gene is TRBJ2-5, the V gene TRBV19; 11 positions match TRBD2. Trimming at V came to 2 bases and at J to 2 bases, leaving 10 bases not matched to a gene. This CDR3 is built from 18 residues. Germline CDR1 is LNHDA and CDR2 is SQIVND (reference sequence). The CDR3 spells CASSIQGLGTSGQETQYF. As DNA, the CDR3 is TGTGCCAGTAGTATACAAGGGTTGGGGACTAGCGGACAAGAGACCCAGTACTTC.

This clone has only a few counts. The V call is TRBV5-8, the J call TRBJ2-7, with 7 positions matching TRBD2. Germline values: CDR1 SGHTS, CDR2 YDEGEE. V lost 7 bases and J lost 2; bases outside the gene matches: 9. The CDR3 is 14 amino acids. The CDR3 loop is CASGSPGGPYEQYF. As DNA, the CDR3 is TGTGCCAGCGGGAGCCCGGGGGGACCCTACGAGCAGTACTTC.

The CDR3 DNA follows: TGTGCCAGTCGTGGGTCCGACAGGGGAAACACCATATATTTT. It yields the protein CASRGSDRGNTIYF. The chain has TRBV19 and TRBJ1-3; D is perhaps TRBD1 (6 bases). This CDR3 region has 14 residues. Trimming took 8 bases from V and 4 from J, leaving 15 bases between them. Germline V gene data show CDR1 as LNHDA and CDR2 as SQIVND (reference sequence).

CDR3 sequence reads: CASSLGDRESNQPQHF. The CDR3 DNA sequence: TGCGCCAGCAGCTTGGGGGACAGGGAGAGCAATCAGCCCCAGCATTTT. V and J are TRBV5-1 and TRBJ1-5; the match to TRBD1 covers 9 bases. This CDR3 spans 16 amino acids. CDR1 is SGHRS, CDR2 YFSETQ, per germline. V shed 0 bases, J shed 1 base, and the junction held 2 bases outside the gene matches.

This chain links TRBV5-8 with TRBJ1-1; tentatively, D is TRBD1 (5 bases). The V gene lost 2 bases and the J gene lost 7 bases, with 18 bases spanning the gap. This CDR3 is built from 15 residues. Germline V gene sequence: CDR1 SGHTS, CDR2 YDEGEE. CDR3 residues: CASSLRGGGADEAFF. The CDR3 coding sequence is TGTGCCAGCAGCTTAAGGGGTGGTGGGGCAGATGAAGCTTTCTTT.

This rearrangement joins TRBV19 to TRBJ1-1; perhaps TRBD1 as D (6 bases). This CDR3 comprises 13 residues. The V end was cut by 3 bases, the J end by 11 bases, with 16 bases between. Germline lookup yields CDR1 LNHDA and CDR2 SQIVND (reference sequence). The chain's CDR3 is CASSIGGQGEAFF. CDR3 coding DNA: TGTGCCAGTAGTATTGGGGGACAAGGGGAGGCTTTCTTT.

The chain uses TRBV7-2 and TRBJ1-2; D remains ambiguous. The CDR3 is 15 residues long. CDR1 is SGHTA and CDR2 is FQGNSA in the germline V gene. Deletions cut 4 bases from V and 3 bases from J, with 15 bases between. This CDR3 is CASSSPRGRDYGYTF. The CDR3 DNA sequence: TGTGCCAGCAGCTCCCCACGAGGGAGAGACTATGGCTACACCTTC. The complete variable domain, with remaining parts taken from reference TRBV7-2 and TRBJ1-2, reads GAGVSQSPSNKVTEKGKDVELRCDPISGHTALYWYRQSLGQGLEFLIYFQGNSAPDKSGLPSDRFSAERTGGSVSTLTIQRTQQEDSAVYLCASSSPRGRDYGYTFGSGTRLTVV.

The rearrangement links TRBV21-1 to TRBJ2-7; TRBD2, the table's D call, was not compared with the DNA. TRBV21-1 constitutes a pseudogene. This CDR3 contains 15 residues. CDR3 sequence reads: CASPGGTSGGYEQYV. The DNA for the CDR3 is TGTGCCAGCCCAGGGGGGACTAGCGGAGGCTACGAGCAGTACGTC.

This chain joins TRBV10-2 and TRBJ2-1, with D possibly being TRBD2 (5 bases). Germline CDR1 WSHSY, CDR2 SAAADI. CDR3 length: 14 amino acids. V lost 8 bases to trimming and J lost 0 bases, with 11 bases between them. CDR3 protein: CASLRGLSYNEQFF. CDR3 sequence (DNA): TGCGCCAGCCTTCGCGGGCTCTCCTACAATGAGCAGTTCTTC.

The chain has TRBV2 and TRBJ1-4; possible D gene TRBD1, 6 bases. Per the germline V gene, CDR1 is SNHLY and CDR2 is FYNNEI. V lost 5 bases and J lost 4, with 14 bases in between. The CDR3 has 15 residues. The CDR3 DNA follows: TGTGCCAGCAGTTTCAGAGACAGGAATAATGAAAAACTGTTTTTT. Translation: CASSFRDRNNEKLFF.

The chain couples TRBV4-2 to TRBJ2-5; 11 positions agree with TRBD2. The V and J ends lost 3 bases and 1 base, in that order; junction bases with no gene match: 7. The CDR3 spans 17 residues. CDR1 and CDR2 (germline): LGHNA, YNFKEQ. Here the CDR3 reads CASSQGPTSGGQETQYF. In DNA, the CDR3 is TGTGCCAGCAGCCAGGGCCCCACTAGCGGGGGCCAAGAGACCCAGTACTTC.

The V gene is TRBV7-8, the J gene TRBJ1-1; 9 bases map to TRBD1. The CDR3 runs to 16 residues. The trim removed 0 bases at V and 6 bases at J, leaving 8 bases unmatched. Per the germline V gene, CDR1 is SGHVS and CDR2 is FQNEAQ. The CDR3 nucleotides are TGTGCCAGCAGCTTAGCGACCGGGACAGGGAGTCCTGAAGCTTTCTTT. It translates to CASSLATGTGSPEAFF.

The rearrangement links TRBV7-6 to TRBJ2-7, with D perhaps matching TRBD2 (6 bases). The CDR3 length is 13 residues. Deletions cut 8 bases from V and 2 bases from J, with 13 bases between. Germline V lookup: CDR1 SGHVS, CDR2 FNYEAQ. CDR3 loop: CASCGTETYEQYF. The CDR3 DNA follows: TGTGCCAGCTGCGGGACGGAGACCTACGAGCAGTACTTC.

The chain links TRBV6-5 to TRBJ2-7, with TRBD1 as a possible D gene (5 bases). CDR1 and CDR2 (germline): MNHEY, SVGAGI. The length of the CDR3 is 13 residues. Between the trimmed V and J ends, which lost 6 bases and 5 bases, there was a span of 14 bases. In DNA form, the CDR3 reads TGTGCCAGCAGGCCCCGGTCGACAGACGAGCAGTACGTC. Amino acid sequence: CASRPRSTDEQYV.

The CDR3 loop is CASSHLGLAGENEQYF. CDR3 nucleotides: TGTGCCAGCAGCCACCTAGGGCTAGCGGGGGAGAACGAGCAGTACTTC. V and J are TRBV7-2 and TRBJ2-7, with 10 bases matching TRBD2. Looked up from germline, CDR1 is SGHTA and CDR2 is FQGNSA. The CDR3 spans 16 residues. The ends lost 5 bases at V and 5 bases at J; junction bases unmatched: 12. Filled out from reference TRBV7-2 and TRBJ2-7, the complete variable domain reads GAGVSQSPSNKVTEKGKDVELRCDPISGHTALYWYRQSLGQGLEFLIYFQGNSAPDKSGLPSDRFSAERTGGSVSTLTIQRTQQEDSAVYLCASSHLGLAGENEQYFGPGTRLTVT.

The chain links TRBV7-2 to TRBJ1-5; D not resolved. The CDR3 length is 17 residues. V was pared by 0 bases and J by 2 bases, with 14 bases between. Germline loops: CDR1 SGHTA, CDR2 FQGNSA. CDR3 bases: TGTGCCAGCAGCTTAGCGTTACCGGAACGGGGCAATCAGCCCCAGCATTTT. The encoded protein is CASSLALPERGNQPQHF.

V usage is TRBV7-6 and J usage is TRBJ2-2, with TRBD1 matching over 9 bases. The V gene end was trimmed by 4 bases and the J gene end by 5 bases; junction bases not matched to a gene: 5. The CDR3 consists of 15 residues. Per germline, CDR1 SGHVS and CDR2 FNYEAQ. For the CDR3, the DNA is TGTGCCAGCAGCTATAGACAGGGGGGAACCGGGGAGCTGTTTTTT. This gives the protein CASSYRQGGTGELFF.

The chain recombines TRBV29-1 with TRBJ2-7, with 16 bases matching TRBD2. Germline CDR1 is SQVTM and CDR2 is ANQGSEA. CDR3 length: 14 amino acids. Losses at the gene ends were 3 bases for V and 10 bases for J; bases not matched to a gene: 6. The chain's CDR3 is CSVEGTSGGGPQYF. The CDR3 bases are TGCAGCGTTGAGGGGACTAGCGGGGGGGGCCCACAGTACTTC.

This clone was found once. The chain joins TRBV4-1 to TRBJ2-7; 8 positions agree with TRBD2. Looked up from germline, CDR1 is MGHRA and CDR2 is YSYEKL. The CDR3 contains 15 residues. The ends lost 5 bases at V and 0 bases at J; junction bases unmatched: 6. As DNA, the CDR3 is TGCGCCAGCAGCTTCACGGGAGGGATCTCCTACGAGCAGTACTTC. It yields the protein CASSFTGGISYEQYF.

This clone is medium-sized (0.01 to 0.1%). The sample carries other DNA sequences with the same CDR3. The rearrangement joins TRBV5-1 to TRBJ2-5; 9 bases align to TRBD2. After removal of 0 bases from V and 5 bases from J, the junction contained 5 bases not matched to a gene. The CDR3 is 15 amino acids. Germline-derived CDR1 and CDR2 are SGHRS and YFSETQ. CDR3 in amino acids: CASSLEAGGGETQYF. For the CDR3, the DNA is TGCGCCAGCAGCTTGGAGGCGGGAGGGGGGGAGACCCAGTACTTC.